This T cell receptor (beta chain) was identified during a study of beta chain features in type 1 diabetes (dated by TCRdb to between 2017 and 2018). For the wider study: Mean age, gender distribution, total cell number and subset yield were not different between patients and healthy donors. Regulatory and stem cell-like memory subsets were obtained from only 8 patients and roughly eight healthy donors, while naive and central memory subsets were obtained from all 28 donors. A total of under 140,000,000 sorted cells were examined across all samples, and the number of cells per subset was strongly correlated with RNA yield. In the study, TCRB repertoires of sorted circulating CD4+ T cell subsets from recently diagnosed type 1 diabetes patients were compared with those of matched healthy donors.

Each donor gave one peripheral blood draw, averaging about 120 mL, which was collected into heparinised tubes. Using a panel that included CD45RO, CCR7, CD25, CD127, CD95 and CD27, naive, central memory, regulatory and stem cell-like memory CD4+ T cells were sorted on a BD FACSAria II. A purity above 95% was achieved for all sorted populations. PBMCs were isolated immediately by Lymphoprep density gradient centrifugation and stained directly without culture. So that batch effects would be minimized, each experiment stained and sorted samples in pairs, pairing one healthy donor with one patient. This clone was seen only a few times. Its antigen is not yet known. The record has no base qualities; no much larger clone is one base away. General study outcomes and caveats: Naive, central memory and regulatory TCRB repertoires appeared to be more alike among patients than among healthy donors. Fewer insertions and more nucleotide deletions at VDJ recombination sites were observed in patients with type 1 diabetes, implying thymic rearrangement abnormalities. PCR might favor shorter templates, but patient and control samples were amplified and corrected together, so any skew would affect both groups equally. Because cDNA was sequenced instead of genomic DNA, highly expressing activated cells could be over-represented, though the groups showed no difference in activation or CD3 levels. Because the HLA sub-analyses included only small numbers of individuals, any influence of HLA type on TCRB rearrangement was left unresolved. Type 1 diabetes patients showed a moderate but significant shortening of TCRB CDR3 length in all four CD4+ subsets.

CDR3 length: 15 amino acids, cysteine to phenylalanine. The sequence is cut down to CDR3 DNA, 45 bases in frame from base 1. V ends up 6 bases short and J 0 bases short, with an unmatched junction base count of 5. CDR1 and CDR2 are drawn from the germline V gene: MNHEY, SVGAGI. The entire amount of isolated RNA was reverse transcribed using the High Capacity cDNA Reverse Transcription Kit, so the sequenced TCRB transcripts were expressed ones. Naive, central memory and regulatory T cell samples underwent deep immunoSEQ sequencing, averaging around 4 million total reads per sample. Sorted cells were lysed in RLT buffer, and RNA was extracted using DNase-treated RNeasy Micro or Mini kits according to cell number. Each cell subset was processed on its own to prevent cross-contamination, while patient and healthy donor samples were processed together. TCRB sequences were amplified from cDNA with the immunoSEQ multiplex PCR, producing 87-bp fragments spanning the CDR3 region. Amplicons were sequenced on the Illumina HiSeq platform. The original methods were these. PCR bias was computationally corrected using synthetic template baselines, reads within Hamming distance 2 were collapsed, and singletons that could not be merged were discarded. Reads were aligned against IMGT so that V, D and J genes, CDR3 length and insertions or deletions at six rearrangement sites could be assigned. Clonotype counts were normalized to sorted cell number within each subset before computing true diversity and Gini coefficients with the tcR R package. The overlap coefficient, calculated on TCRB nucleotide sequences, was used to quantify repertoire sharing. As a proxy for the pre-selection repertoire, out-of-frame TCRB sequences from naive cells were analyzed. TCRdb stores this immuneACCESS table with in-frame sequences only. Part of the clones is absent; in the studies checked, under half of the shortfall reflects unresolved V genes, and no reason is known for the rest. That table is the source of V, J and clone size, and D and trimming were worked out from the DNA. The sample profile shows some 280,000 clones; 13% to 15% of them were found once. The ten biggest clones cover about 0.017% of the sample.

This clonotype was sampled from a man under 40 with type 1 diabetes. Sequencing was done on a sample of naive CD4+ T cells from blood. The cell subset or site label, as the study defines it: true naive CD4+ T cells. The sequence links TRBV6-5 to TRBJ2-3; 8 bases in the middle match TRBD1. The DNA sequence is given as TGTGCCAGCAGAAGGACAGGGCAGAGCACAGATACGCAGTATTTT. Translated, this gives CASRRTGQSTDTQYF.